This TCR beta chain was sequenced in a study of T cell clusters in autoimmune cytopenias. Broader study findings: TRB repertoire shifts in secondary cytopenia and chronic lymphocytic leukemia mostly reflected lymphoma, not autoimmunity. The cluster-lack signature was not seen for secondary cytopenia versus chronic lymphocytic leukemia.

Roughly 38,000 genome equivalents of blood DNA were amplified for TRB. Of note for this clonotype: The antigen is not known.

TRB rearrangements were amplified by touch-down multiplex PCR with mixed TRB-A/B primers. TCRdb re-called the multiplex PCR reads and shows each CDR3 protein once, DNA omitted. The sample data list about 12,000 distinct CDR3 sequences. Sequenced input: peripheral blood. This TCR came from a human donor with an autoimmune cytopenia or autoimmune hepatitis (not recorded which).

The CDR3 is CATSTFTGTNSGANVLTF. The genes are TRBV15 and TRBJ2-6; TCRdb's assignment of TRBD1 cannot be checked, as there is no DNA. CDR1 and CDR2 from the germline V gene are LNHNV and YYDKDF (reference sequence). The CDR3 totals 18 residues.